This T cell receptor beta chain originates from a study of human T cells and chemical hapten exposure. Study background: Diphenylcyclopropenone was applied weekly to patients' scalps across the roughly 23-week study. Patients, predominantly female, presented with alopecia areata, totalis or universalis.

TCRdb re-called the RACE reads through MiXCR, storing one row per CDR3 protein. The sample lists roughly 200,000 distinct CDR3 sequences, around 22% occurring once. With 6 bases clipped from V and 4 bases from J, the junction kept 4 bases outside the gene matches. The CDR3 is 15 amino acids. Time point of the sample: patch test 1, 2 weeks after DPC sensitization. As for treatment: therapeutic diphenylcyclopropenone sensitization with weekly scalp DPC. Overall study findings and caveats: There was a positive correlation between PT1 expanded TCR counts and patch test score.

As regards this clonotype: No antigen is known for it.

The chain joins TRBV12-3 or TRBV12-4 to TRBJ2-1; 12 bases match TRBD2. The TCR comes from a woman aged 50 to 60 with alopecia areata. Some clones in this sample may be carry-over from other donors' samples. The starting material was whole blood, obtained in connection with sensitization to the hapten diphenylcyclopropenone (DPC). CDR3 nucleotides: TGTGCCAGCAGGACTAGCGGGAGTACTTACAATGAGCAGTTCTTC. It yields the protein CASRTSGSTYNEQFF.